This T cell receptor (beta chain) was found in a study of blood T cell repertoires in COVID-19. Turning to the study itself: Some COVID-19 samples were acute and others convalescent; all came from the United States, Italy and Spain.

Per germline, CDR1 KGHDR and CDR2 SFDVKD. The germline V and J ends were trimmed by 4 bases and 3 bases, with 11 bases remaining between them. This CDR3 spans 14 amino acids. In Seattle, patients joined the study during active infection and were tracked longitudinally. As originally analysed: Nucleated cell number was recorded as an estimate derived from reference gene primer amplification. Assay: immunoSEQ multiplex PCR; the TCRdb copy retains only in-frame clones and omits some. V, J and clone size derive from that table, while D and trimming were established from the DNA sequence. The sample includes fewer than 85,000 clones, roughly three quarters of them seen just once.

The chain uses TRBV24-1 and TRBJ1-1; no clear D. Sequenced sample: peripheral blood. The sequence came from a man in his 70s with COVID-19, enrolled during active disease. For the CDR3, the DNA is TGTGCCACCAGTGACCCGCGGTTGGACACTGAAGCTTTCTTT. It is translated as CATSDPRLDTEAFF.